Presented here are 21 T cell receptor beta chains from one specimen sequenced in a study of T cell changes during pregnancy in multiple sclerosis. Produced via immunoSEQ multiplex PCR; TCRdb's table is partial and in-frame only. The profile covers tens of thousands of clones, with approximately 92% appearing a single time and roughly 3.7% taken by the ten largest. The material sequenced was CD8+ T cells from peripheral blood mononuclear cells, taken after pregnancy. The receptors derive from a female donor with multiple sclerosis, enrolled in a pregnancy study.

The chain uses TRBV12-5 and TRBJ1-5, with D possibly matching TRBD1 (5 bases). The germline V gene encodes CDR1 LGHNT and CDR2 FRNRAP. The CDR3 contains 14 residues. The V and J ends lost 9 bases and 0 bases respectively, with 12 bases between them. As DNA, the CDR3 is TGTGCTAGCCGGGGGGTTAGTAGCAATCAGCCCCAGCATTTT. Translation gives CASRGVSSNQPQHF.

The chain is built from TRBV12-5 and TRBJ2-7; D may be TRBD1 (6 bases). This CDR3 contains 16 residues. Germline V gives CDR1 LGHNT, CDR2 FRNRAP. The V gene lost 6 bases and the J gene lost 5 bases, with 23 bases spanning the gap. The CDR3 DNA reads TGTGCTAGTGGGCTGGGGGCAGGGGCGCCTTGGAACGAGCAGTACTTC. This codes for CASGLGAGAPWNEQYF.

This chain links TRBV4-3 with TRBJ1-2; D is possibly TRBD1 (5 bases). There are 15 residues in the CDR3. Germline values: CDR1 LGHNA, CDR2 YSLEER. V was pared by 0 bases and J by 4 bases, with 12 bases between. The DNA of the CDR3 is TGCGCCAGCAGCCAAGATGAGAAGGGGATCTATGGCTACACCTTC. It is translated as CASSQDEKGIYGYTF.

V and J are TRBV27 and TRBJ2-1; no definite D call. V dropped 5 bases and J dropped 1 base, with 12 bases sitting between them. The CDR3 contains 15 residues. Germline CDR1 MNHEY, CDR2 SMNVEV (reference sequence). For the CDR3, the DNA is TGTGCCAGCAGTCTAGGTTCAGTGTCCTACAATGAGCAGTTCTTC. Amino acids: CASSLGSVSYNEQFF.

The rearrangement uses TRBV14 and TRBJ2-1, with 11 bases aligning to TRBD1. Germline CDR1 is SGHDN and CDR2 is FVKESK. The CDR3 has 15 amino acids. V was pared by 4 bases and J by 2 bases, with 1 base of the junction left unmatched. The DNA of the CDR3 is TGTGCCAGCAGCCCGGGACAGGGGGCCTACAATGAGCAGTTCTTC. Translating gives CASSPGQGAYNEQFF.

The chain carries TRBV30 and TRBJ2-2; D is unclear. The CDR3 has 15 residues. Trimming took off 5 bases at V and 0 bases at J, with 13 bases between the two ends. CDR1 and CDR2 (germline): GTSNPN, SVGIG (reference sequence). In DNA, the CDR3 is TGTGCCTGGGTCCCTGAGGATTCGAACACCGGGGAGCTGTTTTTT. As protein: CAWVPEDSNTGELFF.

This sequence joins TRBV6-5 and TRBJ1-6; maybe TRBD1 (6 bases). The CDR3 loop spans 14 amino acids. Trimming took off 5 bases at V and 2 bases at J, with 7 bases between the two ends. CDR1 and CDR2 (germline): MNHEY, SVGAGI. CDR3 DNA sequence: TGTGCCAGCAGTCCAGGGGCCTATAATTCACCCCTCCACTTT. As protein: CASSPGAYNSPLHF.

This clone has just one count. This chain joins TRBV9 and TRBJ2-1; 12 bases match TRBD2. The length of the CDR3 is 16 residues. Germline lookup yields CDR1 SGDLS and CDR2 YYNGEE. V was pared by 3 bases and J by 6 bases, with 7 bases of the junction left unmatched. The CDR3 nucleotides read TGTGCCAGCAGCGCCAGACTAGCGGGAGAGGTCAATGAGCAGTTCTTC. It translates to CASSARLAGEVNEQFF. Full variable domain (outside the CDR3, taken from reference TRBV9 and TRBJ2-1): DSGVTQTPKHLITATGQRVTLRCSPRSGDLSVYWYQQSLDQGLQFLIQYYNGEERAKGNILERFSAQQFPDLHSELNLSSLELGDSALYFCASSARLAGEVNEQFFGPGTRLTVL.

V is TRBV28 and J is TRBJ2-1; possibly TRBD1 for D (6 bases). CDR1 is MDHEN, CDR2 SYDVKM, per germline. The CDR3 has 14 residues. The germline V and J ends were trimmed by 3 bases and 7 bases, with 13 bases remaining between them. The CDR3, as DNA: TGTGCCAGCAGTTTGTCCACAGGGTGGAATGAGCAGTTCTTC. Translation gives CASSLSTGWNEQFF.

V gene TRBV27 combines with J gene TRBJ2-3; tentative D call: TRBD1 (6 bases). Germline assignment: CDR1 MNHEY and CDR2 SMNVEV (reference sequence). The CDR3 covers 13 residues. The V end was cut by 5 bases, the J end by 10 bases, with 16 bases between. The CDR3 DNA reads as TGTGCCAGCAGTATACTAGGAGAGGGGGCGCAGTATTTT. Translating it yields CASSILGEGAQYF.

The J gene is TRBJ2-2, the V gene TRBV4-2, with no clear D. The CDR3 spans 11 residues. V dropped 8 bases and J dropped 3 bases, with 4 bases sitting between them. The V gene's germline CDR1 is LGHNA and CDR2 YNFKEQ. The CDR3 DNA is TGTGCCAGCTGGCACACCGGGGAGCTGTTTTTT. This gives the protein CASWHTGELFF.

The chain employs TRBV4-2 and TRBJ2-7, with TRBD2 as a possible D gene (5 bases). This CDR3 spans 13 amino acids. Germline loops: CDR1 LGHNA, CDR2 YNFKEQ. Trimming cost V 4 bases and J 6 bases, with 13 bases left between them. CDR3 amino acids: CASSPPSEVEQYF. The CDR3 nucleotides read TGTGCCAGCAGCCCTCCTTCGGAGGTCGAGCAGTACTTC.

The chain is built from TRBV9 and TRBJ2-1, with 9 positions matching TRBD2. Germline V gene sequence: CDR1 SGDLS, CDR2 YYNGEE. CDR3 length equals 17 residues. With V trimmed by 3 bases and J by 1 base, 8 bases remained unmatched. In DNA form, the CDR3 reads TGTGCCAGCAGCGCTGAGCGGGGGGTCTTATCCTACAATGAGCAGTTCTTC. Amino acid sequence: CASSAERGVLSYNEQFF.

This chain connects TRBV7-2 to TRBJ1-1; 7 bases match TRBD1. The CDR3 spans 14 residues. CDR1 is SGHTA and CDR2 is FQGNSA in the germline V gene. Losses at the gene ends were 6 bases for V and 6 bases for J; bases not matched to a gene: 10. CDR3 protein: CASSEGALSSEAFF. CDR3 in DNA: TGTGCCAGCAGTGAGGGGGCCCTCAGCTCTGAAGCTTTCTTT.

This clone has only one observation. The chain recombines TRBV7-2 with TRBJ2-7, with D tentatively TRBD2 (7 bases). CDR1 and CDR2 from the germline V gene are SGHTA and FQGNSA. This CDR3 spans 15 amino acids. Trimming pared 5 bases from V and 0 bases from J, leaving 14 bases between. CDR3 sequence reads: CASSLQGGGSYEQYF. The CDR3 region has the DNA TGTGCCAGCAGCCTCCAAGGGGGGGGCTCCTACGAGCAGTACTTC.

This chain links TRBV5-6 with TRBJ1-6; 7 bases match TRBD1. The CDR3 is made up of 16 amino acids. V lost 1 base, J lost 7 bases, and 8 bases stayed unmatched. The germline CDR1 and CDR2 sequences are SGHDT and YYEEEE. The CDR3 loop reads CASSLSGQGDNSPLHF. The CDR3 region has the DNA TGTGCCAGCAGCTTGTCGGGCCAGGGGGACAATTCACCCCTCCACTTT.

The rearrangement uses TRBV5-3 and TRBJ2-7, with 10 bases aligning to TRBD2. TRBV5-3 is an ORF; its function is uncertain. V trimming: 8 bases; J trimming: 2 bases; junction bases outside the gene matches: 7. The CDR3 has 14 amino acids. The CDR3 nucleotides read TGTGCCAGCAGCACAAGCGGGAGGGCCTACGAGCAGTACTTC. As protein: CASSTSGRAYEQYF.

This chain links TRBV7-2 with TRBJ1-1; TRBD1 matches at 7 bases. This CDR3 region has 15 residues. J gave up 3 bases and V 5 bases, and 9 bases lay outside the gene matches. The germline CDR1 and CDR2 sequences are SGHTA and FQGNSA. In nucleotides, the CDR3 is TGTGCCAGCAGCCAGGCGACAGGGCCTTACACTGAAGCTTTCTTT. Its translation is CASSQATGPYTEAFF.

J is TRBJ1-5 and V is TRBV15, with TRBD1 matching over 11 bases. The CDR3 spans 15 residues. Germline V gene lookup returns CDR1 LNHNV and CDR2 YYDKDF (reference sequence). V was pared by 6 bases and J by 5 bases, with 6 bases of the junction left unmatched. CDR3: CATRSDRGRDQPQHF. For the CDR3, the DNA is TGTGCCACCAGGTCGGACAGGGGGCGAGATCAGCCCCAGCATTTT.

V is TRBV7-8 and J is TRBJ2-7, with 10 bases lining up with TRBD1. The germline V gene encodes CDR1 SGHVS and CDR2 FQNEAQ. V lost 4 bases to trimming and J lost 6 bases; unmatched junction nucleotides: 6. CDR3 length: 14 amino acids. DNA for the CDR3: TGTGCCAGCAGCTGGGGGACAGGGGTATCCGAGCAGTACTTC. Amino acids: CASSWGTGVSEQYF.

This clone was detected only once. V usage is TRBV7-9 and J usage is TRBJ1-4; a weak D match, TRBD1 (5 bases). The CDR3 runs 12 residues. V gave up 5 bases and J gave up 8 bases, with 9 bases separating them. Per the germline V gene, CDR1 is SEHNR and CDR2 is FQNEAQ (reference sequence). CDR3 loop: CASSAGREKLFF. In nucleotides, the CDR3 is TGTGCCAGCAGCGCGGGGCGCGAAAAACTGTTTTTT. The entire variable domain, with the rest obtained from reference TRBV7-9 and TRBJ1-4, is as follows: DTGVSQNPRHKITKRGQNVTFRCDPISEHNRLYWYRQTLGQGPEFLTYFQNEAQLEKSRLLSDRFSAERPKGSFSTLEIQRTEQGDSAMYLCASSAGREKLFFGSGTQLSVL.